Listed below are T cell receptor beta chains from one sample, sequenced in a study of CXCR3-negative and CXCR3-positive naive CD8 T cells. With the 5' RACE reads reprocessed, TCRdb shows one record per CDR3 protein and no DNA. The sample's table shows roughly 110,000 distinct CDR3 sequences. The sample was naive CXCR3+ CD8+ T cells from blood. These receptors came from a human donor in good health. Some clones in this sample may be carry-over from other donors' samples. Both conserved end residues are part of each CDR3.

TRBJ2-7 TRBV6-2/TRBV6-3 CASLLRDMPYEQYF
TRBJ2-7 TRBV12-3/TRBV12-4 CASSGQASSYEQYF
TRBJ1-5 TRBV7-9 CASSYTGGNQPQHF
TRBJ1-1 TRBV7-9 CASSRDRVEAFF
TRBJ2-2 TRBV29-1 CSVETGDTGELFF
TRBJ2-3 TRBV7-9 CASSSSRGRSTDTQYF
TRBJ2-3 TRBV5-1 CASSLETSGRTDTQYF
TRBJ2-7 TRBV5-6 CASKAGAYEQYF
TRBJ1-5 TRBV5-1 CASSVGTDNQPQHF
TRBJ2-3 TRBV7-9 CASSPLAIPSTDTQYF
TRBJ1-1 TRBV19 CASSMTRLNTEAFF
TRBJ2-1 TRBV5-1 CASSIGQGGHEQFF
TRBJ1-3 TRBV4-3 CASSQVMGEGNTIYF
TRBJ1-1 TRBV4-3 CASSQDRGGLVLNTEAFF
TRBJ1-3 TRBV7-9 CASSSLTEENTIYF
TRBJ2-7 TRBV20-1 CSARTTSYEQYF
TRBJ2-1 TRBV7-9 CASSLAQLVGRNEQFF
TRBJ2-7 TRBV12-3/TRBV12-4 CASSPGLAPYEQYF
TRBJ2-7 TRBV6-5 CASSYSKGLEQYF
TRBJ1-4 TRBV6-2/TRBV6-3 CASSFSIATNEKLFF
TRBJ2-7 TRBV7-9 CASSLSTSHEQYF
TRBJ2-1 TRBV18 CASSRLEGASSYNEQFF
TRBJ2-5 TRBV12-3/TRBV12-4 CASSFPQGLEETQYF
TRBJ1-1 TRBV6-1 CASSDRENTEAFF
TRBJ1-3 TRBV28 CASSSSPGNTIYF
TRBJ2-7 TRBV5-1 CASSMTVATYEQYF
TRBJ2-1 TRBV5-5 CASLGLAGNNEQFF
TRBJ1-4 TRBV4-1 CASSQLPGTGDEKLFF
TRBJ2-1 TRBV4-3 CASSQGGREPMVNEQFF
TRBJ2-7 TRBV5-1 CASSWTSGVSEQYF
TRBJ2-1 TRBV6-4 CASSESSSGGDYNEQFF
TRBJ2-7 TRBV5-1 CASSLGGLAGVYEQYF
TRBJ2-1 TRBV2 CASRMDRENEQFF
TRBJ2-7 TRBV12-3/TRBV12-4 CASSLVGQGLIFSYEQYF
TRBJ2-7 TRBV29-1 CSVSSGSGDEQYF
TRBJ2-7 TRBV20-1 CSAPGLPYEQYF
TRBJ2-3 TRBV11-2 CASSLGLAGERTDTQYF
TRBJ1-2 TRBV6-2/TRBV6-3 CASSYFPATGYTF
TRBJ2-7 TRBV29-1 CSVEDDIRPYEQYF
TRBJ2-1 TRBV14 CASSQAAGGPYNEQFF
TRBJ2-1 TRBV7-3 CASSSQGNEQFF
TRBJ2-1 TRBV30 CAWARDSSSYNEQFF
TRBJ2-1 TRBV7-3 CASSLAGEDNEQFF
TRBJ2-7 TRBV25-1 CASSEYIHDEQYF
TRBJ2-5 TRBV12-2 CASRLARWQGPSQETQYF
TRBJ2-1 TRBV29-1 CSAEADSNSYNEQFF
TRBJ1-5 TRBV6-6 CASSPTGSLQGNQPQHF
TRBJ2-1 TRBV25-1 CASTGLGYNEQFF
TRBJ1-1 TRBV6-2/TRBV6-3 CASRESRALNTEAFF